The next 24 T cell receptor beta chains were all read from a single sample in a study of CD8+ T cells in alopecia areata. Treatment given: oral pan-JAK inhibitor, 5-10 mg twice daily. In each case, RNA was isolated and then reverse transcribed into cDNA as the sequencing template. Clones were sequenced by immunoSEQ multiplex PCR, and TCRdb holds only the in-frame ones, with some missing. Altogether around 300,000 clones are present, around three fifths being singletons, with the ten largest covering 0.75% to 0.95%. This material consisted of CD4+ T cells sorted from blood, taken at roughly week 53, from a patient treated with tofacitinib. Receptors were obtained from a human donor with alopecia areata.

CDR3 sequence reads: CSVGASGHNEQFF. DNA for the CDR3: TGCAGCGTTGGCGCTAGCGGTCACAATGAGCAGTTCTTC. J is TRBJ2-1 and V is TRBV29-1; 7 nucleotides align to TRBD2. The junction had 5 bases not matched to a gene; V was cut back by 4 bases and J by 5 bases. Germline loops: CDR1 SQVTM, CDR2 ANQGSEA. CDR3 length: 13 amino acids.

The rearrangement uses TRBV29-1 and TRBJ2-1; D gene ambiguous. Trimming removed 6 bases from V and 7 bases from J, with 19 bases in between. The V gene's germline CDR1 is SQVTM and CDR2 ANQGSEA. This CDR3 region has 14 residues. CDR3 region: CSVTLAPQANEQFF. CDR3 DNA: TGCAGCGTCACTCTTGCCCCTCAGGCGAATGAGCAGTTCTTC.

The chain couples TRBV7-8 to TRBJ1-1; D gene uncertain. Looked up from germline, CDR1 is SGHVS and CDR2 is FQNEAQ. This CDR3 comprises 12 residues. V was pared by 4 bases and J by 7 bases, with 10 bases between. The CDR3 DNA follows: TGTGCCAGCAGCTCCGACGGGTATGAAGCTTTCTTT. This gives the protein CASSSDGYEAFF.

The chain couples TRBV2 to TRBJ1-2, with 7 bases matching TRBD1. CDR3 length: 14 residues. Per the germline V gene, CDR1 is SNHLY and CDR2 is FYNNEI. V lost 3 bases to trimming and J lost 3 bases; unmatched junction nucleotides: 4. As DNA, the CDR3 is TGTGCCAGCAGTGATAGGGGACAGTACTATGGCTACACCTTC. It is translated as CASSDRGQYYGYTF.

The chain combines TRBV10-3 with TRBJ2-5; 10 positions agree with TRBD1. The ends lost 6 bases at V and 5 bases at J; junction bases unmatched: 9. This CDR3 has 15 residues. The germline V gene encodes CDR1 ENHRY and CDR2 SYGVKD. CDR3 DNA: TGTGCCATCAGCACAAGACAGGGGGCCGGGGAGACCCAGTACTTC. Protein sequence: CAISTRQGAGETQYF.

This clone was recorded a few times. The rearrangement joins TRBV7-9 to TRBJ1-1; no reliable D call. The CDR3 has 14 residues. The V gene's germline CDR1 is SEHNR and CDR2 FQNEAQ (reference sequence). Trimming removed 5 bases from V and 0 bases from J, with 10 bases in between. CDR3 in amino acids: CASSPGVLNTEAFF. Here the CDR3 DNA reads TGTGCCAGCAGCCCCGGAGTCTTGAACACTGAAGCTTTCTTT.

This clone occurred a few times. The V gene is TRBV14, the J gene TRBJ2-1, with D perhaps TRBD2 (6 bases). V was trimmed by 4 bases and J by 6 bases, leaving 16 bases between them. Germline CDR1 is SGHDN and CDR2 is FVKESK. The CDR3 is made up of 15 amino acids. The CDR3 spells CASSRMRGRANEQFF. CDR3 nucleotides: TGTGCCAGCAGCCGTATGCGGGGTAGAGCCAATGAGCAGTTCTTC.

V and J are TRBV30 and TRBJ2-3; D call uncertain. Deletions cut 1 base from V and 5 bases from J, with 10 bases between. Germline V gene lookup returns CDR1 GTSNPN and CDR2 SVGIG (reference sequence). The CDR3 has 13 amino acids. The CDR3 sequence: CAWSGIMGDTQYF. CDR3 bases: TGTGCCTGGAGTGGTATAATGGGAGATACGCAGTATTTT.

This chain connects TRBV23-1 to TRBJ2-2, with D perhaps TRBD1 or TRBD2 (5 bases each). TRBV23-1 is noted as an ORF with a role that remains uncertain. The CDR3 is 13 residues long. V was shortened by 9 bases and J by 2 bases, with 10 bases between the two germline ends. The chain's CDR3 is CARNGDNTGELFF. The CDR3 nucleotides read TGCGCCAGAAACGGGGACAACACCGGGGAGCTGTTTTTT.

This chain connects TRBV11-1 to TRBJ2-6; no clear D. The CDR3 contains 15 residues. V lost 5 bases to trimming and J lost 1 base, with 9 bases between them. Germline values: CDR1 SGHAT, CDR2 FQDESV (reference sequence). CDR3 nucleotides: TGTGCCAGCAGCCGTACAGAGTCTGGGGCCAACGTCCTGACTTTC. Translated, it gives CASSRTESGANVLTF.

The CDR3 DNA sequence: TGTGCCAGCAGCTTATATAGGGACAATAATTCACCCCTCCACTTT. Amino acid sequence: CASSLYRDNNSPLHF. The rearrangement links TRBV7-3 to TRBJ1-6, with a possible D match to TRBD1 (6 bases). The CDR3 extends over 15 amino acids. Between the trimmed V and J ends, which lost 2 bases and 5 bases, there was a span of 10 bases. The V gene's germline CDR1 is SGHTA and CDR2 FQGTGA.

This chain links TRBV5-1 with TRBJ2-2; no firm D call. V was shortened by 1 base and J by 2 bases, with 6 bases between the two germline ends. CDR3 size: 14 residues. Germline V gives CDR1 SGHRS, CDR2 YFSETQ. The CDR3 reads CASSLQSNTGELFF. The CDR3 DNA is TGCGCCAGCAGCTTGCAGTCAAACACCGGGGAGCTGTTTTTT.

The chain combines TRBV28 with TRBJ2-1; 10 bases agree with TRBD1. Germline assignment: CDR1 MDHEN and CDR2 SYDVKM. There are 16 residues in the CDR3. The V gene end was trimmed by 5 bases and the J gene end by 3 bases; junction bases not matched to a gene: 7. CDR3 sequence: CASSPGQGVLYNEQFF. The CDR3 DNA is TGTGCCAGCAGTCCCGGACAGGGGGTACTCTACAATGAGCAGTTCTTC.

This clone showed up just a few times. The gene calls are TRBV11-2 and TRBJ1-6; no reliable D call. The CDR3 consists of 14 residues. With 5 bases removed from V and 5 bases from J, the gap between germline ends came to 10 bases. Germline V gene lookup returns CDR1 SGHAT and CDR2 FQNNGV. CDR3 sequence reads: CASSPPGHNSPLHF. The CDR3 nucleotides are TGTGCCAGCAGCCCCCCCGGTCATAATTCACCCCTCCACTTT.

The sample holds one count of this clone. The chain links TRBV5-1 to TRBJ2-5, with 10 bases lining up with TRBD1. The CDR3 totals 14 residues. Germline lookup yields CDR1 SGHRS and CDR2 YFSETQ. The V segment lost 4 bases and the J segment 4 bases; nucleotides outside the gene matches: 4. The CDR3: CASSGRTGGETQYF. The CDR3 DNA follows: TGCGCCAGCAGCGGACGGACAGGGGGAGAGACCCAGTACTTC.

This clone was observed many times. The chain links TRBV5-4 to TRBJ2-1; TRBD1 aligns across 11 bases. The V gene end was trimmed by 3 bases and the J gene end by 6 bases; junction bases not matched to a gene: 8. The CDR3 loop spans 16 amino acids. Germline values: CDR1 SGHNT, CDR2 YYREEE (reference sequence). The CDR3 region is CASSWEGTGGFNEQFF. CDR3 DNA: TGTGCCAGCAGCTGGGAGGGGACAGGGGGATTCAATGAGCAGTTCTTC. Full variable domain (remainder filled in from reference TRBV5-4 and TRBJ2-1): ETGVTQSPTHLIKTRGQQVTLRCSSQSGHNTVSWYQQALGQGPQFIFQYYREEENGRGNFPPRFSGLQFPNYSSELNVNALELDDSALYLCASSWEGTGGFNEQFFGPGTRLTVL.

The rearrangement joins TRBV7-2 to TRBJ1-6; no firm D call. CDR1 is SGHTA and CDR2 is FQGNSA in the germline V gene. This CDR3 spans 13 amino acids. The V gene lost 1 base and the J gene lost 7 bases, with 5 bases spanning the gap. The CDR3 region has the DNA TGTGCCAGCAGCTTAGGCCCCAATTCACCCCTCCACTTT. Its protein product is CASSLGPNSPLHF.

J is TRBJ2-4 and V is TRBV5-1, with D perhaps matching TRBD1 (5 bases). This CDR3 region has 14 residues. Trimming pared 4 bases from V and 0 bases from J, leaving 8 bases between. The germline gives CDR1 SGHRS, CDR2 YFSETQ. The CDR3 is CASSETVAKNIQYF. The CDR3 nucleotides read TGCGCCAGCAGCGAGACAGTAGCCAAAAACATTCAGTACTTC.

The gene calls are TRBV5-1 and TRBJ2-1; no clear D. From germline, CDR1 is SGHRS and CDR2 YFSETQ. The CDR3 totals 15 residues. Trimming removed 0 bases from V and 0 bases from J, with 7 bases in between. CDR3 bases: TGCGCCAGCAGCTTGGCCGCAGTCTCCTACAATGAGCAGTTCTTC. This codes for CASSLAAVSYNEQFF.

The chain recombines TRBV27 with TRBJ2-7; 8 bases map to TRBD1. Germline V lookup: CDR1 MNHEY, CDR2 SMNVEV (reference sequence). This CDR3 comprises 14 residues. With V trimmed by 3 bases and J by 1 base, 2 bases remained unmatched. The CDR3 protein is CASSFRTGSYEQYF. The CDR3 nucleotides read TGTGCCAGCAGTTTTAGGACAGGGTCCTACGAGCAGTACTTC.

This chain's CDR3 is CSVEGEGNEQFF. For the CDR3, the DNA is TGCAGCGTTGAAGGGGAAGGGAATGAGCAGTTCTTC. The chain is built from TRBV29-1 and TRBJ2-1, with D uncertain. V shed 1 base and J shed 7 bases, with 8 bases lying between them. This CDR3 has 12 residues. Germline V gene data show CDR1 as SQVTM and CDR2 as ANQGSEA.

CDR3 in amino acids: CASSPPDYEQYF. The CDR3 DNA follows: TGTGCCAGCAGCCCGCCGGACTACGAGCAGTACTTC. V usage is TRBV7-2 and J usage is TRBJ2-7; D gene ambiguous. The CDR3 has 12 amino acids. Germline lookup yields CDR1 SGHTA and CDR2 FQGNSA. V was pared by 5 bases and J by 3 bases, with 8 bases between.

This chain joins TRBV5-1 and TRBJ1-2; tentative D call: TRBD1 (6 bases). The CDR3 runs to 15 residues. Germline V gene lookup returns CDR1 SGHRS and CDR2 YFSETQ. Between the trimmed V and J ends, which lost 0 bases and 4 bases, there was a span of 13 bases. This chain's CDR3 is CASSLAGAEIYGYTF. Here the CDR3 DNA reads TGCGCCAGCAGCTTGGCGGGGGCCGAAATCTATGGCTACACCTTC.

The rearrangement links TRBV9 to TRBJ1-3, with D perhaps TRBD1 (5 bases). The CDR3 is 15 amino acids. V lost 0 bases, J lost 4 bases, and 11 bases lay in between. The germline gives CDR1 SGDLS, CDR2 YYNGEE. CDR3 protein: CASSVGRDGGNTIYF. CDR3 nucleotide sequence: TGTGCCAGCAGCGTAGGGAGGGACGGCGGAAACACCATATATTTT.